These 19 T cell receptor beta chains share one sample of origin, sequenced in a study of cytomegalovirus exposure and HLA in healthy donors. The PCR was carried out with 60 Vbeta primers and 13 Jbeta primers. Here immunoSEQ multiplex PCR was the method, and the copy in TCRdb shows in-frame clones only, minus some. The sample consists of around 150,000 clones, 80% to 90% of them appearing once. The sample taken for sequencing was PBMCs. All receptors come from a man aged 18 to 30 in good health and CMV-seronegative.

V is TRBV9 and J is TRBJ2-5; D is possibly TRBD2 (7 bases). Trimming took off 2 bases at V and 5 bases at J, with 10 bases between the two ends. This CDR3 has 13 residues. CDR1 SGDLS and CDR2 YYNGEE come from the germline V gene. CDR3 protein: CASSVGGAETQYF. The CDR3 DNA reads TGTGCCAGCAGCGTTGGGGGGGCCGAGACCCAGTACTTC. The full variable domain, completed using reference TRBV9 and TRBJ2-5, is DSGVTQTPKHLITATGQRVTLRCSPRSGDLSVYWYQQSLDQGLQFLIQYYNGEERAKGNILERFSAQQFPDLHSELNLSSLELGDSALYFCASSVGGAETQYFGPGTRLLVL.

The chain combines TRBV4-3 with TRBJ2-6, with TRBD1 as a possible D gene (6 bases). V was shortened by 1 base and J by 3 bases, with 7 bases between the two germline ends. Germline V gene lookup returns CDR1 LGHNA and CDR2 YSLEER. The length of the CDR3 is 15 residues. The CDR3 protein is CASSQGQDGANVLTF. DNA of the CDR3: TGCGCCAGCAGCCAAGGACAGGATGGGGCCAACGTCCTGACTTTC.

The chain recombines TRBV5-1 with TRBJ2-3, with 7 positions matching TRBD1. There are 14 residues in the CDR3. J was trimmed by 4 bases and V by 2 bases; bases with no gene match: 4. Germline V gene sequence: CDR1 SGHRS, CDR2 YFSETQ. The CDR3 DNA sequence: TGCGCCAGCAGCTTTCAGGGGGTCGCAGATACGCAGTATTTT. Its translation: CASSFQGVADTQYF.

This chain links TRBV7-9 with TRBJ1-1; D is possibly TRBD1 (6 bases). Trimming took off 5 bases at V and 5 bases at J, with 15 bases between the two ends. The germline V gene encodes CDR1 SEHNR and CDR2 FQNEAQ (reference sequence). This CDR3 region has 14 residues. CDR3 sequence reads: CASSHTGRGTEAFF. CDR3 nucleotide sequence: TGTGCCAGCAGCCATACAGGGCGGGGGACTGAAGCTTTCTTT.

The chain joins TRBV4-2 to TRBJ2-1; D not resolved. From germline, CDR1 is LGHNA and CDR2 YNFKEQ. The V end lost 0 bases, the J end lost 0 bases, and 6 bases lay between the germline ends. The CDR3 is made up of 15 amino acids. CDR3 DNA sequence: TGTGCCAGCAGCCAAGACTCCAGCTCCTACAATGAGCAGTTCTTC. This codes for CASSQDSSSYNEQFF.

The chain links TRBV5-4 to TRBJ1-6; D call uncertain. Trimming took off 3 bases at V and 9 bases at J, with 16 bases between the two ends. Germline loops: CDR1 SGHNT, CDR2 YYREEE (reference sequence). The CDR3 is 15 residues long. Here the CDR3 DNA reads TGTGCCAGCAGCTCCTGGGCTGCGGGAGGTTCACCCCTCCACTTT. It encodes CASSSWAAGGSPLHF.

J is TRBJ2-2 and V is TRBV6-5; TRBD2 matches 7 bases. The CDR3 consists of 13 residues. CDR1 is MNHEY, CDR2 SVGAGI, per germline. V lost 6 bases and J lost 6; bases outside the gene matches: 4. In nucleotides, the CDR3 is TGTGCCAGCAGACTCGGACTAGCCGGGGAGCTGTTTTTT. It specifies CASRLGLAGELFF.

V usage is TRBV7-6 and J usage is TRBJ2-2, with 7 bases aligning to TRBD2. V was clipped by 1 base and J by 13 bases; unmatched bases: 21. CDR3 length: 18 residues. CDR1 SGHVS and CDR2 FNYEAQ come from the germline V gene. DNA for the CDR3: TGTGCCAGCAGCTTAGTGCTGGGTGTGGCAGCGGGACCCTACACGCTGTTTTTT. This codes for CASSLVLGVAAGPYTLFF.

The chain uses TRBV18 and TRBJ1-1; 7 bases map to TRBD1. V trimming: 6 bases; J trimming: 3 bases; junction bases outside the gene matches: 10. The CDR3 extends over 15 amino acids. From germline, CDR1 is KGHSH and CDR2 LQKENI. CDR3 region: CASSRNLDRDTEAFF. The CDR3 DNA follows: TGTGCCAGCTCGCGTAACCTCGACAGGGACACTGAAGCTTTCTTT.

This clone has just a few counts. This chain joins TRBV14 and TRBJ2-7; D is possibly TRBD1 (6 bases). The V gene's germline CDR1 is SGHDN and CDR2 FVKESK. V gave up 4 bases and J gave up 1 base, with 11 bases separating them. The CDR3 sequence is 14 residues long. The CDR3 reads CASSLLGASYEQYF. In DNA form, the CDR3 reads TGTGCCAGCAGCCTTTTGGGGGCATCCTACGAGCAGTACTTC.

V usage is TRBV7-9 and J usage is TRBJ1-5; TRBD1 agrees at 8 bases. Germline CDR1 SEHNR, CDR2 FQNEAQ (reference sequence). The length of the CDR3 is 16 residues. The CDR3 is CSLGVGTGGSNQPQHF. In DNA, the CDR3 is TGTTCCTTGGGAGTCGGGACAGGAGGAAGCAATCAGCCCCAGCATTTT.

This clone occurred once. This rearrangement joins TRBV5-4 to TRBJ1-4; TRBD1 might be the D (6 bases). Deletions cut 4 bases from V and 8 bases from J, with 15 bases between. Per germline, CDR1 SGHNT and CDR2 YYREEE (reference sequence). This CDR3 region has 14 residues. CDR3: CASSEDRSGEKLFF. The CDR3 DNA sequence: TGTGCCAGCAGCGAAGACAGGTCGGGCGAAAAACTGTTTTTT.

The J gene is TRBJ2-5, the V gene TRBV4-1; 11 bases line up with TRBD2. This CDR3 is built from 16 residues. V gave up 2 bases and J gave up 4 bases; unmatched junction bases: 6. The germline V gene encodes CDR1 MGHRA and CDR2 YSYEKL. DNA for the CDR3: TGCGCCAGCAGCCAACCACTAGCGGGAGTTGGAGAGACCCAGTACTTC. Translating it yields CASSQPLAGVGETQYF.

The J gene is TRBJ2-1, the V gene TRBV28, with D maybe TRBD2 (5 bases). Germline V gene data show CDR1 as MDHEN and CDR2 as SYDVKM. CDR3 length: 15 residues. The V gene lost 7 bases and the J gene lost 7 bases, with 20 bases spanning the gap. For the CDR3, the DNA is TGTGCCAGCACCTTTGGAGGTTCCTATGGGAATGAGCAGTTCTTC. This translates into CASTFGGSYGNEQFF.

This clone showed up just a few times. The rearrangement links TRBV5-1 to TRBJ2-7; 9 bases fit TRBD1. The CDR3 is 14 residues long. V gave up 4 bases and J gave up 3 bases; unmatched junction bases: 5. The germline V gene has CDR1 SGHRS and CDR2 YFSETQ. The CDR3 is CASSAGQGYYEQYF. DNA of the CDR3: TGCGCCAGCAGCGCGGGACAGGGCTACTACGAGCAGTACTTC.

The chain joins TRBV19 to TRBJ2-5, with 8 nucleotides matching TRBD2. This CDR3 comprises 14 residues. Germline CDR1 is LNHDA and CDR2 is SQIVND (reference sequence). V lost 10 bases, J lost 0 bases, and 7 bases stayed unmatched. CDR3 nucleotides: TGTGCCACGGGGCGCGGGGGGTACCAAGAGACCCAGTACTTC. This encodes CATGRGGYQETQYF.

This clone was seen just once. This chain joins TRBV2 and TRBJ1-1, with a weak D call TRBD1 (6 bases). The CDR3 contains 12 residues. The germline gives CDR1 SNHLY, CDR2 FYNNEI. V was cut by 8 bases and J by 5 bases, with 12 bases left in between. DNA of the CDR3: TGTGCCAGCCGAGGGGGGGTTACTGAAGCTTTCTTT. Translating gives CASRGGVTEAFF.

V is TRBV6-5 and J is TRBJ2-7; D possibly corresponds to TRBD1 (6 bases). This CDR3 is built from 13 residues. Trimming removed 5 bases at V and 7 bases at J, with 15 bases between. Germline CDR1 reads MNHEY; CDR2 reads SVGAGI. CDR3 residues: CASSRDRGWEQYF. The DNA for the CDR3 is TGTGCCAGCAGTAGGGATAGGGGGTGGGAGCAGTACTTC.

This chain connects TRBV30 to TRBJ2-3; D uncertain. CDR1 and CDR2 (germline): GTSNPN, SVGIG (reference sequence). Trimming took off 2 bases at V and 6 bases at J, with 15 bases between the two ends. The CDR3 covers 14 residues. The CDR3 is CAWSRLGTRDTQYF. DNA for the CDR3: TGTGCCTGGAGTAGGTTAGGAACGCGGGATACGCAGTATTTT.